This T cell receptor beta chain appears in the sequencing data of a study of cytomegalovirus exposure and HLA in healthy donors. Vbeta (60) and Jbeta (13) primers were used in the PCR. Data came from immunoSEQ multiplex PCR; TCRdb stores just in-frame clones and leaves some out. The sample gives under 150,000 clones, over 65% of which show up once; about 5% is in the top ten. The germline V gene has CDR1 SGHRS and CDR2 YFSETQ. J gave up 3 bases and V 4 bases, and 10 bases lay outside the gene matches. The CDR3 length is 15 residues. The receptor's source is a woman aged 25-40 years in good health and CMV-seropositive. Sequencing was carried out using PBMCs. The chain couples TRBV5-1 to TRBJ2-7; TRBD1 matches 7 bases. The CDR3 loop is CASSVTGEGYYEQYF. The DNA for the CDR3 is TGCGCCAGCAGCGTAACAGGGGAAGGATACTACGAGCAGTACTTC.